This TCR beta chain is drawn from a study of control samples from healthy donors and cancer patients (TCRdb year 2020). The library was produced with the immunoSEQ multiplex PCR assay. What TCRdb holds here is the immuneACCESS table cut down to in-frame rearrangements. Part of the clones is not present; checked against another copy, under half of the missing clones reflect an unresolved V gene, and the others are unexplained. A total of about 50,000 clones appear in this sample, around 95% of them only once. In total, the top ten clones hold around 1.9% of the sample. V loses 5 bases of germline sequence and J loses 11 bases, and the interval between the two ends is 15 bases. The CDR3 runs 11 residues from the cysteine to the phenylalanine. Only the CDR3 portion is preserved as DNA: 33 bases, with reading frame beginning at the first base. The CDR1 and CDR2 encoded by the germline V gene (reference sequence) are DFQATT and SNEGSKA.

A note on this clone: The antigen this receptor binds is unknown. No base quality information exists; no much larger clone differs at one position.

Sequenced sample: blood. The chain couples TRBV20-1 to TRBJ1-1; the D region possibly corresponds to TRBD1 (5 bases align). This TCR was sampled from a woman aged 25 to 39 in good health. The CDR3 protein: CSAYQDTVAFF. The bases are TGCAGTGCTTATCAGGACACTGTTGCTTTCTTT.